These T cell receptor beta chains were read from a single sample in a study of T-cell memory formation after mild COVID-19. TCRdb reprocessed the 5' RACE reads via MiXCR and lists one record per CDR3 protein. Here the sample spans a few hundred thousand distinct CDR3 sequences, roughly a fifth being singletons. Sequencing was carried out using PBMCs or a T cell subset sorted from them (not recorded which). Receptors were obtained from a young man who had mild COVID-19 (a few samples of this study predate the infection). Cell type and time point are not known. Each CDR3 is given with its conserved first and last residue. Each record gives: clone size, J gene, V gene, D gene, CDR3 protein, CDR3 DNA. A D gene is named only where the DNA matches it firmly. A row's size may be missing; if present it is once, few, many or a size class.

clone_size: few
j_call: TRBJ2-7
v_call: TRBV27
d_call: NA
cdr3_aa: CASSLKGRVSYEQYF
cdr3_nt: TGTGCCAGCAGTTTAAAAGGTCGGGTCTCCTACGAGCAGTACTTC

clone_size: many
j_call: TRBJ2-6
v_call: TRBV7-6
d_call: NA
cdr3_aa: CASSRGQTSGANVLTF
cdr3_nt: TGTGCCAGCAGTAGAGGACAAACCTCTGGGGCCAACGTCCTGACTTTC

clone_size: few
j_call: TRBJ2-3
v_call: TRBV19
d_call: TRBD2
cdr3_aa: CASRPRLAATDTQYF
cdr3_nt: TGTGCCAGTAGACCAAGACTAGCGGCCACAGATACGCAGTATTTT

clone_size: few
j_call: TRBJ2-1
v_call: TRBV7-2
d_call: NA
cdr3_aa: CASSLFEGNEQFF
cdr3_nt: TGTGCCAGCAGCCTCTTTGAGGGGAATGAGCAGTTCTTC

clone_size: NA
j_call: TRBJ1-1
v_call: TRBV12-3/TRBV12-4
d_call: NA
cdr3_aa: CASSLWGTVSEAFF
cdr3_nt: TGTGCCAGCAGTTTATGGGGTACCGTTTCTGAAGCTTTCTTT

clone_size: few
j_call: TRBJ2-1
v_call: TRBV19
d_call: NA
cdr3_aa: CASSQPGPGVFF
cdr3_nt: TGTGCCAGTAGTCAACCGGGACCGGGGGTTTTCTTC

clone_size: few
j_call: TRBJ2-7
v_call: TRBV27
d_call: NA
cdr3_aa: CASHPFLGANEQYF
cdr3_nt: TGTGCCAGCCATCCTTTCCTGGGGGCGAACGAGCAGTACTTC

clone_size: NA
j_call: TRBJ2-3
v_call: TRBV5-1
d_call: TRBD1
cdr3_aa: CASSNRGGIGTDTQYF
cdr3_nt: TGCGCCAGCAGCAACCGAGGGGGCATCGGCACAGATACGCAGTATTTT

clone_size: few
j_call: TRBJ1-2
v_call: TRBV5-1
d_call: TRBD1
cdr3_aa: CASSPASQQGLYGYTF
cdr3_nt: TGCGCCAGCAGCCCGGCCTCACAACAGGGGCTCTATGGCTACACCTTC

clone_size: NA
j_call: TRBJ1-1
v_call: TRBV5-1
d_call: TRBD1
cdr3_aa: CASSPVEDFTGGFTTEAFF
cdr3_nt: TGCGCCAGCAGCCCCGTCGAAGACTTTACAGGGGGTTTTACCACTGAAGCTTTCTTT

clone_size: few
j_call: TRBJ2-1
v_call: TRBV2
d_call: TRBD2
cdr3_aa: CASSGLAGGNEQFF
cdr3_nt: TGTGCCAGCAGTGGACTAGCGGGGGGGAATGAGCAGTTCTTC

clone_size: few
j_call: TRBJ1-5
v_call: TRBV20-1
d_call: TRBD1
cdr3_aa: CSATPDRGRDGVFGNQPQHF
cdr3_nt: TGCAGTGCTACGCCGGACAGGGGGAGGGATGGGGTGTTTGGCAATCAGCCCCAGCATTTT

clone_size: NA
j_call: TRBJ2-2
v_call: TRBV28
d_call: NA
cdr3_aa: CASSPFGELFF
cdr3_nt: TGTGCCAGCAGCCCGTTCGGGGAGCTGTTTTTT

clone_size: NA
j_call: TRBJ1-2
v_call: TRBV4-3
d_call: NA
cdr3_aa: CASSQASQVIYGYTF
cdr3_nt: TGCGCCAGCAGCCAAGCCTCACAAGTTATCTATGGCTACACCTTC

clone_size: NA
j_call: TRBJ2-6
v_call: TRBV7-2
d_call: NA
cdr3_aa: CASSVSSGSGANVLTF
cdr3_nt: TGTGCCAGCAGCGTTAGTTCGGGCTCTGGGGCCAACGTCCTGACTTTC

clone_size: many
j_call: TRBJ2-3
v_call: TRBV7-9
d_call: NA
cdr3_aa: CASSLSRDTQYF
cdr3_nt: TGTGCCAGCAGCCTATCAAGAGATACGCAGTATTTT

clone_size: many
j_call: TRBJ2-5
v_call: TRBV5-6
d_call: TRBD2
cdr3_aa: CASSPTLAGSYQETQYF
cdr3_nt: TGTGCCAGCAGCCCGACCCTAGCGGGGAGCTACCAAGAGACCCAGTACTTC

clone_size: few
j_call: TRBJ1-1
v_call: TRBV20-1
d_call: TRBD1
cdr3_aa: CSAIYHRGALRDTEAFF
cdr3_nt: TGCAGTGCTATCTATCACAGGGGGGCCCTAAGGGACACTGAAGCTTTCTTT

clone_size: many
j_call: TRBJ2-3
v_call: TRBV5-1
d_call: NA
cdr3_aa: CASSRAGGTDTQYF
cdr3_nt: TGCGCCAGCAGCCGGGCGGGCGGCACAGATACGCAGTATTTT

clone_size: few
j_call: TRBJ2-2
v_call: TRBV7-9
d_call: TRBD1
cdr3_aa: CASIPAGGTGELFF
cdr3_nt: TGTGCCAGCATCCCCGCAGGGGGTACCGGGGAGCTGTTTTTT

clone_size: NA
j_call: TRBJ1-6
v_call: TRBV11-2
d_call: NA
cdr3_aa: CASSSDSDASPLHF
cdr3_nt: TGTGCCAGCAGCTCGGACAGCGACGCCTCACCCCTCCACTTT

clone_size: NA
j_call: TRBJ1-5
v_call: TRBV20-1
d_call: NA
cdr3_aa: CSAIRGGGNQPQHF
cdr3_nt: TGCAGTGCTATTCGGGGCGGCGGCAATCAGCCCCAACATTTT

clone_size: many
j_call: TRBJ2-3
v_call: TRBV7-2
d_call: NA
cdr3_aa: CASSMSLHSSTDTQYF
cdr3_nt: TGTGCCAGCTCCATGAGCTTACACTCAAGCACAGATACGCAGTATTTT

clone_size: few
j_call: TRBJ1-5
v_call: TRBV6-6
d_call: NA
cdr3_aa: CASSYFGQTNQPQHF
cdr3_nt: TGTGCCAGCAGTTACTTTGGACAGACCAATCAGCCCCAGCATTTT

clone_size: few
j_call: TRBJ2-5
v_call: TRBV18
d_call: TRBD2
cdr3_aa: CASSPTSSGEQTQYF
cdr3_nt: TGTGCCAGCTCACCAACGTCTAGCGGGGAGCAGACCCAGTACTTC

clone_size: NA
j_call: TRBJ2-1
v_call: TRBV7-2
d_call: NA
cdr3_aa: CASSPPGSYNEQFF
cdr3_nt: TGTGCCAGCAGCCCGCCAGGCTCCTACAATGAGCAGTTCTTC

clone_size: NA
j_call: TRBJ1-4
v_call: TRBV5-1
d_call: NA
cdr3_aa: CASSLAGTEYEKLFF
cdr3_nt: TGCGCCAGCAGCTTGGCCGGTACGGAGTATGAAAAACTGTTTTTT

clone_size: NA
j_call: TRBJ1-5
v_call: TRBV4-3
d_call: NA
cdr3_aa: CASSQDRIQPQHF
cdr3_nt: TGCGCCAGCAGCCAAGATCGCATTCAGCCCCAGCATTTT

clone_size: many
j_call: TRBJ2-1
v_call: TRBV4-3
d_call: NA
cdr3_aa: CASSQDLASPYNEQFF
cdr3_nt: TGCGCCAGCAGCCAAGATCTAGCGTCCCCCTACAATGAGCAGTTCTTC

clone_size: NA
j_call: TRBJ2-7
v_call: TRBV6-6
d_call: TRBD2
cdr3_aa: CASSYSPGLASRSSYEQYF
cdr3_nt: TGTGCCAGCAGTTACTCCCCGGGACTAGCGTCCCGAAGCTCCTACGAGCAGTACTTC

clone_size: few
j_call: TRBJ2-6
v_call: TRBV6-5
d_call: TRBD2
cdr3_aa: CASRDDSGGPSGANVLTF
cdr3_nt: TGTGCCAGCAGGGACGATAGCGGGGGACCCTCTGGGGCCAACGTCCTGACTTTC

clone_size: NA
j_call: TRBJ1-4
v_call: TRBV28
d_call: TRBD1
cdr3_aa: CAGGQEGTEKLFF
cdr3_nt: TGTGCCGGAGGACAGGAAGGTACTGAAAAACTGTTTTTT

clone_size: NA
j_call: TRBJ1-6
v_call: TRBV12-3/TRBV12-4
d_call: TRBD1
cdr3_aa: CASSLGQGAFSPLHF
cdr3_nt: TGTGCCAGCAGTCTTGGACAGGGGGCTTTTTCACCCCTCCACTTT

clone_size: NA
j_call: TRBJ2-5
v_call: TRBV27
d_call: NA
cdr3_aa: CASSLSPTRETQYF
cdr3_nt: TGTGCCAGCAGTTTATCTCCGACTCGAGAGACCCAGTACTTC

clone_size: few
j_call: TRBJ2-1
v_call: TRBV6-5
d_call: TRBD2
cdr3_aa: CASSSGLAGARKEQFF
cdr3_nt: TGTGCCAGCAGTTCCGGACTAGCGGGGGCCAGGAAGGAGCAGTTCTTC

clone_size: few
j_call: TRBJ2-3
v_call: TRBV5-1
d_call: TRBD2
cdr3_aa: CASSRAGLAGGTDTQYF
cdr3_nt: TGCGCCAGCAGCCGCGCGGGACTAGCGGGGGGGACAGATACGCAGTATTTT

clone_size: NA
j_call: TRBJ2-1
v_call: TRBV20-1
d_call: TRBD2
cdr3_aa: CSARVLLAGVHNEQFF
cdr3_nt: TGCAGTGCTAGAGTCCTTCTAGCGGGGGTGCACAATGAGCAGTTCTTC

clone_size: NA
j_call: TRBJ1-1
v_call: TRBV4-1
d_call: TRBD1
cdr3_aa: CASSQYPTGKDTEAFF
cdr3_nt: TGCGCCAGCAGCCAATATCCGACAGGGAAGGACACTGAAGCTTTCTTT

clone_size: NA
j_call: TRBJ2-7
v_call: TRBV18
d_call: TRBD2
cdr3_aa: CASSLGTTDEQYF
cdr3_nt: TGTGCCAGCTCACTAGGGACTACGGACGAGCAGTACTTC

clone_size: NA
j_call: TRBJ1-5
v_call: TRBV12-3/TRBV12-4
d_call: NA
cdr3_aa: CASSLTGLGNQPQHF
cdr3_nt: TGTGCCAGCAGTCTGACAGGCCTCGGCAATCAGCCCCAGCATTTT

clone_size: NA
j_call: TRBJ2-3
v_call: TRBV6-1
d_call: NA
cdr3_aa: CASYTLAQADTQYF
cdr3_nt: TGTGCCAGCTACACCCTAGCGCAAGCGGATACGCAGTATTTT

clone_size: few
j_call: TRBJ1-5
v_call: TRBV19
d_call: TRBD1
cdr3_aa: CASSPQGLNQPQHF
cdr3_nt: TGTGCCAGTAGTCCACAGGGGCTGAATCAGCCCCAGCATTTT

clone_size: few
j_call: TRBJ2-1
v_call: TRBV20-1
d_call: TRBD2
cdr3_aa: CSATRAGGPYEQFF
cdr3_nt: TGCAGTGCCACTAGAGCGGGGGGGCCCTATGAGCAGTTCTTC

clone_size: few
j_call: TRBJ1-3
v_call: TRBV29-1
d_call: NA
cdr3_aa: CSVEGTSRNTIYF
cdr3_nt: TGCAGCGTTGAAGGGACATCGCGGAACACCATATATTTT

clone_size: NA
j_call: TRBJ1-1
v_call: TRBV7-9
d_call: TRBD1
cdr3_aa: CASSSERIDRGLTEAFF
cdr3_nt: TGTGCCAGCAGCTCCGAGAGAATCGACAGGGGGCTGACTGAAGCTTTCTTT

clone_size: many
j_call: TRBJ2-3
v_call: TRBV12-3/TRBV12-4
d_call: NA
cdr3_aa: CASSSDSTDTQYF
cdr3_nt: TGTGCCAGCAGTTCAGACAGCACAGATACGCAGTATTTT

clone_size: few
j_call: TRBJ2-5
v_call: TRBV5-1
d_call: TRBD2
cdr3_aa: CASSLGGAQETQYF
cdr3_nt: TGTGCCAGCAGCTTGGGAGGGGCGCAGGAGACCCAGTACTTC

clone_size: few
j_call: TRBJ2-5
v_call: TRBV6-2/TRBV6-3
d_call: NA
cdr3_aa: CASRDRRAGETQYF
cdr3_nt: TGTGCCAGCAGAGACAGACGGGCGGGTGAGACCCAGTACTTC

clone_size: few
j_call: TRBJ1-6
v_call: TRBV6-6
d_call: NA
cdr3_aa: CASSYQSSYNSPLHF
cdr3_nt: TGTGCCAGCAGTTACCAGAGCTCCTATAATTCACCCCTCCACTTT

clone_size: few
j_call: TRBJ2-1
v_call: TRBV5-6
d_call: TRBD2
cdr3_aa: CASGGGPYNEQFF
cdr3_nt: TGTGCCAGCGGCGGGGGGCCGTACAATGAGCAGTTCTTC

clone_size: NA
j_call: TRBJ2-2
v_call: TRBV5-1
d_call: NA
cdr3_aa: CASRPDRYTTHVNTGELFF
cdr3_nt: TGCGCCAGCAGACCCGACAGGTACACTACCCACGTGAACACCGGGGAGCTGTTTTTT